This T cell receptor beta chain was profiled in a study of cytomegalovirus exposure and HLA in healthy donors. Across the study: In a later analysis, it was reported that the approximately 120 validation repertoires had been produced on the same platform as the 550 to 850 repertoires belonging to the first cohort.

As to this clone: The antigen remains undetermined. Other nucleotide sequences from this sample produce the same CDR3.

This CDR3 is 13 amino acids long. V lost 2 bases, J lost 2 bases, and 7 bases lay in between. Germline CDR1 MNHEY, CDR2 SMNVEV (reference sequence). Findings and caveats of the study: In vitro assays verified that a few CMV-associated chains recognized CMV antigens specifically.

Profiled with immunoSEQ multiplex PCR; TCRdb holds only in-frame clones, not every one. The data show around 230,000 clones, about 86% seen once. This receptor was identified in a woman in her 30s in good health and CMV-seropositive. The sample taken for sequencing was PBMCs. The V gene is TRBV27, the J gene TRBJ2-7; D is perhaps TRBD1 (5 bases). CDR3 DNA sequence: TGTGCCAGCAGTTTAACAGGAGCCTACGAGCAGTACTTC. Translation: CASSLTGAYEQYF.